The 13 T cell receptor beta chains reported below all come from one sample, sequenced in a study of long-term antiretroviral therapy in people with HIV. The libraries were made with immunoSEQ v3.0 at survey level. Sequencing was performed with immunoSEQ multiplex PCR; in TCRdb, only in-frame clones are kept and a portion is missing. The sample lists over 30,000 clones; roughly 80% were seen once. The source material was unsorted PBMCs, sampled 2 years after starting antiretroviral therapy. The receptors come from a woman aged 45-60 years with HIV.

This sequence joins TRBV20-1 and TRBJ1-6; D not certain. Germline V lookup: CDR1 DFQATT, CDR2 SNEGSKA (reference sequence). V shed 0 bases and J shed 14 bases, with 8 bases lying between them. The CDR3 extends over 11 amino acids. CDR3 nucleotide sequence: TGCAGTGCTAGAGATGGGAAGTCCCTCCACTTT. The encoded protein is CSARDGKSLHF.

V and J are TRBV4-1 and TRBJ2-4; D perhaps matches TRBD2 (5 bases). The CDR3 has 20 amino acids. V was clipped by 0 bases and J by 0 bases, with 21 bases between them. Germline values: CDR1 MGHRA, CDR2 YSYEKL. CDR3 sequence: CASSQDSDLINGLAKNIQYF. The CDR3 DNA reads TGCGCCAGCAGCCAAGATAGCGATCTAATCAACGGCCTAGCCAAAAACATTCAGTACTTC.

The chain links TRBV9 to TRBJ1-6, with D perhaps matching TRBD1 (6 bases). The CDR3 has 13 residues. In germline, CDR1 is SGDLS, CDR2 YYNGEE. V was cut by 4 bases and J by 10 bases, with 12 bases left in between. The CDR3 DNA is TGTGCCAGCAGCCCCGGGGGCAGGTCACCCCTCCACTTT. It codes for CASSPGGRSPLHF.

The chain couples TRBV5-5 to TRBJ2-7; 7 bases fit TRBD1. Looked up from germline, CDR1 is SGHKS and CDR2 is YYEKEE (reference sequence). The CDR3 has 13 amino acids. J lost 4 bases, V lost 3 bases, and 4 bases had no gene match. The CDR3 is CASSSTGMYEQYV. The DNA of the CDR3 is TGTGCCAGCAGCTCGACAGGGATGTACGAGCAGTACGTC.

V is TRBV5-1 and J is TRBJ1-4; no clear D gene. Trimming removed 0 bases from V and 0 bases from J, with 3 bases in between. The germline V gene encodes CDR1 SGHRS and CDR2 YFSETQ. The CDR3 spans 14 residues. The CDR3 nucleotides are TGCGCCAGCAGCTTGGGGCCAACTAATGAAAAACTGTTTTTT. Protein: CASSLGPTNEKLFF.

The chain couples TRBV5-1 to TRBJ2-5, with TRBD1 matching over 12 bases. With V trimmed by 4 bases and J by 4 bases, 5 bases remained unmatched. The germline CDR1 and CDR2 sequences are SGHRS and YFSETQ. The CDR3 consists of 15 residues. CDR3 loop: CASSIGTGGGETQYF. CDR3 coding DNA: TGCGCCAGCAGCATCGGGACAGGGGGCGGAGAGACCCAGTACTTC.

This clone was detected only once. The V and J genes are TRBV13 and TRBJ2-3; possibly TRBD1 for D (6 bases). The V and J ends lost 2 bases and 1 base respectively, with 10 bases between them. The CDR3 length is 15 residues. Germline loops: CDR1 PRHDT, CDR2 FYEKMQ (reference sequence). The CDR3 DNA reads TGTGCCAGCAGCTTAAGGGGGACCGGCACAGATACGCAGTATTTT. This codes for CASSLRGTGTDTQYF.

This rearrangement joins TRBV5-6 to TRBJ1-1; D might be TRBD1 (5 bases). V lost 2 bases and J lost 1, with 12 bases in between. Germline CDR1 is SGHDT and CDR2 is YYEEEE. The CDR3 runs to 15 residues. CDR3 in amino acids: CASSFWTQGNTEAFF. CDR3 nucleotides: TGTGCCAGCAGCTTTTGGACCCAGGGGAACACTGAAGCTTTCTTT.

The V and J genes are TRBV5-1 and TRBJ1-1; 8 bases fit TRBD1. The CDR3 covers 15 residues. In germline, CDR1 is SGHRS, CDR2 YFSETQ. V trimming: 4 bases; J trimming: 2 bases; junction bases outside the gene matches: 7. Here the CDR3 DNA reads TGCGCCAGCAGCATGGGACAGGTCTTAAACACTGAAGCTTTCTTT. Translating gives CASSMGQVLNTEAFF.

The chain employs TRBV5-1 and TRBJ1-1; weak D call: TRBD1 (6 bases). Trimming took off 0 bases at V and 7 bases at J, with 10 bases between the two ends. The CDR3 contains 13 residues. Germline lookup yields CDR1 SGHRS and CDR2 YFSETQ. This chain's CDR3 is CASSLGGAGEAFF. The CDR3 DNA reads as TGCGCCAGCAGCTTGGGGGGGGCTGGTGAAGCTTTCTTT.

The chain uses TRBV7-8 and TRBJ2-7; D call uncertain. This CDR3 spans 11 amino acids. Trimming cost V 5 bases and J 5 bases, with 7 bases left between them. Germline-derived CDR1 and CDR2 are SGHVS and FQNEAQ. Here the CDR3 DNA reads TGTGCCAGCAGCCTCTTAGACGAGCAGTACTTC. Protein sequence: CASSLLDEQYF.

This clone was picked up one time. The rearrangement links TRBV25-1 to TRBJ1-2; D is uncertain. CDR1 MGHDK and CDR2 SYGVNS come from the germline V gene. This CDR3 region has 14 residues. The V end was cut by 1 base, the J end by 2 bases, with 8 bases between. CDR3 DNA: TGTGCCAGCAGTGAATTAGGCGGAAACTATGGCTACACCTTC. This gives the protein CASSELGGNYGYTF.

V and J are TRBV27 and TRBJ1-1; D gene uncertain. From germline, CDR1 is MNHEY and CDR2 SMNVEV (reference sequence). With 6 bases removed from V and 3 bases from J, the gap between germline ends came to 14 bases. CDR3 size: 14 residues. CDR3 in amino acids: CASRPLFRDTEAFF. In nucleotides, the CDR3 is TGTGCCAGCAGACCCTTATTCCGGGACACTGAAGCTTTCTTT.